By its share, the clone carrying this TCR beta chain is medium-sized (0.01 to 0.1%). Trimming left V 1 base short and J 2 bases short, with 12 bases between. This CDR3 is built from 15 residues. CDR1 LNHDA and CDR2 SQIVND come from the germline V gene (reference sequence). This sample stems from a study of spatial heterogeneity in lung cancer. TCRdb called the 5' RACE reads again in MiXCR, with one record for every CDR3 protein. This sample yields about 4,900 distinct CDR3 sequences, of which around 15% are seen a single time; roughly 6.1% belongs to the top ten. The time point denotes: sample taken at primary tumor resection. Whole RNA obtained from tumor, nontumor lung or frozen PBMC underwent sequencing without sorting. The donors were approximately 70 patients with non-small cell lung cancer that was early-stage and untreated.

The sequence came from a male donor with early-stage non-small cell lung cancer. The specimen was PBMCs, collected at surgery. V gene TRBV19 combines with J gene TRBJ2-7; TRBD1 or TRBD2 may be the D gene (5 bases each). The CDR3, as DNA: TGTGCCAGTAGTATAGGTGGCGAGGGACCCTACGAGCAGTACTTC. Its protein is CASSIGGEGPYEQYF.